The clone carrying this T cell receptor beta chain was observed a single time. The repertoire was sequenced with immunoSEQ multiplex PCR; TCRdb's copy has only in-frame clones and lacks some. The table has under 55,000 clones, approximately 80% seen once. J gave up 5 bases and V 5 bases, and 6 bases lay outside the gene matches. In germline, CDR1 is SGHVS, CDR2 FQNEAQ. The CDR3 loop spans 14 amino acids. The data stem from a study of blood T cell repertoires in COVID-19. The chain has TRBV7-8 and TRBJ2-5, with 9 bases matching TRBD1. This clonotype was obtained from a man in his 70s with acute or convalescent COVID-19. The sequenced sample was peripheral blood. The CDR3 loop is CASSRRQGGETQYF. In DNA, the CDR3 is TGTGCCAGCAGCAGAAGACAGGGGGGCGAGACCCAGTACTTC.